This TCR beta chain appears in the sequencing data of a study of human T cells and chemical hapten exposure. At the level of the study: 2% DPC applied to a 2 cm by 2 cm arm area sensitized donors. DPC at 0.01% went onto the upper back in patch tests, read at 6 days. Mostly female, the patients presented with alopecia areata, totalis or universalis. General observations from the study: Patch test scores rose with PT1 expanded TCR counts, a positive correlation.

This clonotype was seen a few times. Its antigen remains unknown. The CDR3 extends over 15 amino acids. In germline, CDR1 is SGHAT, CDR2 FQNNGV. The V gene end was trimmed by 4 bases and the J gene end by 6 bases; junction bases not matched to a gene: 4. Stated time point: patch test 1, 2 weeks after DPC sensitization. Treatment given: therapeutic diphenylcyclopropenone sensitization with weekly scalp DPC. TCRdb processed the RACE reads anew with MiXCR; each CDR3 protein has one entry. Found here are nearly 80,000 distinct CDR3 sequences, 10% of them singletons; the top ten hold roughly 1.5%. The sequence was collected from a woman between 50 and 59 years old with alopecia areata. Some clones in this sample may be carry-over from other donors' samples. The chain links TRBV11-2 to TRBJ2-7; 15 nucleotides match TRBD2. The source material was whole blood, sampled in connection with sensitization to the hapten diphenylcyclopropenone (DPC). CDR3 residues: CASSSGLAGGGEQYF. CDR3 DNA: TGTGCCAGCAGCTCGGGACTAGCGGGAGGAGGCGAGCAGTACTTC. The whole variable domain, filled in from reference TRBV11-2 and TRBJ2-7, reads EAGVAQSPRYKIIEKRQSVAFWCNPISGHATLYWYQQILGQGPKLLIQFQNNGVVDDSQLPKDRFSAERLKGVDSTLKIQPAKLEDSAVYLCASSSGLAGGGEQYFGPGTRLTVT.